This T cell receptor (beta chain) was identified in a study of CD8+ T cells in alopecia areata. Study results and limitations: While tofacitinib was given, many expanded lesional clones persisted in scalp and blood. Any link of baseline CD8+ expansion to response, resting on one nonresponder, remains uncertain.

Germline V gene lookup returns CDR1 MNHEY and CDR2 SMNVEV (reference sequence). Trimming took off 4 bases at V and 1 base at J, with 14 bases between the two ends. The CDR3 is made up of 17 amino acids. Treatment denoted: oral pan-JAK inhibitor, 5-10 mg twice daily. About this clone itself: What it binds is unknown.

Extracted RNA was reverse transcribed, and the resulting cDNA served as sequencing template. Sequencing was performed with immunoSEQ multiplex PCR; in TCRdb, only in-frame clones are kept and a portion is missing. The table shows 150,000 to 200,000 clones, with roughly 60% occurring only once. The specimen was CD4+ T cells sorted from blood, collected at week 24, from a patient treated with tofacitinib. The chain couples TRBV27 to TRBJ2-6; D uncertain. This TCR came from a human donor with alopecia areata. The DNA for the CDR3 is TGTGCCAGCAGTTCCACCACCCGGATGTCTGGGGCCAACGTCCTGACTTTC. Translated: CASSSTTRMSGANVLTF.